The present TCR beta chain was sequenced within a study of T cell repertoires in cytomegalovirus infection. Turning to the study itself: Well-studied HLA-B-restricted CMV epitopes were used in the study alongside recently identified HLA-C-restricted ones. Both a matching HLA type and CMV infection were indicated by public TCR beta signatures.

Whole-study results and caveats: HLA-C-restricted CMV clonotypes gave the most frequent clonotype in two of eight donors.

Of note for this clonotype: The antigen is unknown.

TCRdb called the reads again in MiXCR, with one record for every CDR3 protein. The sample has approximately 110,000 distinct CDR3 sequences; about 28% are singletons. The CDR3 covers 15 residues. Unmatched junction bases numbered 6, after V lost 5 bases and J lost 2 bases. From germline, CDR1 is SEHNR and CDR2 FQNEAQ (reference sequence). The rearrangement links TRBV7-9 to TRBJ2-3, with TRBD2 matching over 8 bases. The material sequenced was CD8+ T cells from cultured PBMCs, taken from culture after CMV antigen stimulation. The TCR comes from a human donor in good health (CMV status not recorded). Some clones in this sample may be carry-over from other donors' samples. The CDR3 nucleotides read TGTGCCAGCAGCGAGTCTAGCGGGTCCACAGATACGCAGTATTTT. Translation: CASSESSGSTDTQYF.